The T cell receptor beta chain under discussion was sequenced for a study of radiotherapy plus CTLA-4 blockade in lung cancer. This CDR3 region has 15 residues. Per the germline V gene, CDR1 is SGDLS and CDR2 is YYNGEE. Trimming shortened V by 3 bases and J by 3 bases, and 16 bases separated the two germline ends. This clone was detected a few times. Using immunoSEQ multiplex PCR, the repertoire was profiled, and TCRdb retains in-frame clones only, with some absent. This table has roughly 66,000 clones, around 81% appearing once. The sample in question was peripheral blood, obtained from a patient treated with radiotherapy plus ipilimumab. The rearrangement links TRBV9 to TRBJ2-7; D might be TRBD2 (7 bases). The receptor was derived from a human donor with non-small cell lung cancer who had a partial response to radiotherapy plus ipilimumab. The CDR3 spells CASSAAAGHIYEQYF. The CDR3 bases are TGTGCCAGCAGCGCAGCAGCGGGACATATCTACGAGCAGTACTTC.